This paragraph covers one T cell receptor beta chain sequence. What it binds is not known. This table comes from immunoSEQ multiplex PCR, and its TCRdb copy is limited to in-frame clones, with some not included. The data contain around 110,000 clones, 85% to 95% of them singletons. CDR1 and CDR2 from the germline V gene are MNHEY and SMNVEV (reference sequence). The germline V and J ends were trimmed by 5 bases and 3 bases, with 5 bases remaining between them. The length of the CDR3 is 11 residues. The data originate from a study of graft-versus-host responses after intestinal transplantation. Overall study context: Recipients had multivisceral, liver-intestinal, or isolated intestinal transplants. Following induction with anti-thymocyte globulin, all recipients were given tacrolimus and steroids for about three years. Notes on the study in general: The presence of high graft-versus-host to host-versus-graft clonal ratios in allografts characterized patients with graft-donor T cell macrochimerism. Early declines in HvG clones that occurred post-transplant were associated with peak circulating GvH clone levels.

This chain connects TRBV27 to TRBJ2-7; no firm D call. This TCR came from a human donor who was the organ donor for an intestinal transplant. The material sequenced was unstimulated CD8+ T cells sorted from spleen or lymph node cells, taken before transplant. The CDR3 protein is CASSPHYEQYF. DNA for the CDR3: TGTGCCAGCAGTCCCCACTACGAGCAGTACTTC.